A selection of T cell receptor beta chains follows, all from one sample in a study of blood T cell repertoires in COVID-19. Some clones are missing from TCRdb's copy, which holds only in-frame ones; the method was immunoSEQ multiplex PCR. The top ten hold approximately 4% of the sample, which has roughly 250,000 clones, about 83% seen once. The sample was PBMCs or T cells enriched from blood (not recorded which). Receptors were obtained from a woman aged 40 to 49 who had been exposed to COVID-19. Both conserved end residues are part of each CDR3. D genes are given only for firm matches. Clone size is not always given. Where it is, it says once, few, many or a class for expanded clones.

V	size	D	J	CDR3	DNA
TRBV5-8	-	-	TRBJ1-1	CASSLSYRDGRAFF	TGTGCCAGCAGCTTATCGTACAGGGATGGTCGGGCTTTCTTT
TRBV11-3	-	TRBD1	TRBJ2-5	CASSLTGGIQETQYF	TGTGCCAGCAGCCTAACAGGGGGGATACAAGAGACCCAGTACTTC
TRBV4-3	-	-	TRBJ1-1	CASSQSLTGTEAFF	TGCGCCAGCAGCCAAAGTCTAACAGGGACTGAAGCTTTCTTT
TRBV10-3	-	TRBD1	TRBJ2-7	CAISESTHGQGYEQYF	TGTGCCATCAGTGAGTCGACTCATGGACAGGGCTACGAGCAGTACTTC
TRBV13	-	TRBD1	TRBJ1-3	CASSLKGRGRNSGNTIYF	TGTGCCAGCAGCTTAAAGGGCAGGGGGCGGAACTCTGGAAACACCATATATTTT
TRBV28	few	-	TRBJ1-4	CASSLGGGSEKLFF	TGTGCCAGCAGTTTGGGAGGTGGATCAGAAAAACTGTTTTTT
TRBV7-2	-	-	TRBJ1-5	CASSLDHSNQPQHF	TGTGCCAGCAGCTTAGATCATAGCAATCAGCCCCAGCATTTT
TRBV11-2	once	-	TRBJ2-1	CASSVANEQFF	TGTGCCAGCAGCGTAGCAAATGAGCAGTTCTTC
TRBV7-8	-	-	TRBJ1-4	CASSLVSEGDEKLFF	TGTGCCAGCAGCCTAGTCTCCGAGGGGGATGAAAAACTGTTTTTT
TRBV6-5	-	-	TRBJ2-2	CASSHRFAGELFF	TGTGCCAGCAGCCACAGGTTCGCGGGGGAGCTGTTTTTT
TRBV4-1	-	-	TRBJ1-1	CASGQDGGFAEAFF	TGCGCCAGCGGCCAGGATGGCGGTTTCGCTGAAGCTTTCTTT
TRBV9	-	TRBD1	TRBJ1-3	CASSDTGGFSGNTIYF	TGTGCCAGCAGCGACACAGGGGGATTCTCTGGAAACACCATATATTTT
TRBV19	-	-	TRBJ2-1	CTSSMQPGIGQFF	TGTACCAGTAGTATGCAGCCAGGGATTGGGCAGTTCTTC
TRBV10-3	-	TRBD1	TRBJ2-1	CAISVEGANEQFF	TGTGCCATCAGTGTTGAGGGGGCCAATGAGCAGTTCTTC
TRBV7-9	-	TRBD2	TRBJ2-2	CGGASGGPNTGELFF	TGTGGAGGAGCTAGCGGGGGCCCGAACACCGGGGAGCTGTTTTTT
TRBV7-2	-	-	TRBJ1-3	CASMQTYSSGNTIYF	TGTGCCAGCATGCAAACTTACAGCTCTGGAAACACCATATATTTT
TRBV4-1	once	TRBD1	TRBJ1-2	CASSPTDTGDGYTF	TGCGCCAGCAGCCCAACCGACACAGGGGATGGCTACACCTTC
TRBV25-1	-	-	TRBJ2-1	CASSEPLGDYNEQFF	TGTGCCAGCAGTGAACCCCTAGGGGATTACAATGAGCAGTTCTTC
TRBV30	-	TRBD1	TRBJ1-4	CAWRGTDEKLFF	TGTGCCTGGAGAGGGACAGATGAAAAACTGTTTTTT
TRBV18	-	-	TRBJ2-2	CASSGLKNTGELFF	TGTGCCAGCTCAGGACTAAAGAACACCGGGGAGCTGTTTTTT
TRBV6-1	-	TRBD1	TRBJ1-2	CATFLTGDYGYTF	TGTGCCACCTTCTTGACAGGGGATTATGGCTACACCTTC
TRBV7-9	many	-	TRBJ1-1	CASSLPSGLTEAFF	TGTGCCAGCAGTCTTCCCTCAGGGTTAACTGAAGCTTTCTTT
TRBV5-1	-	-	TRBJ1-2	CASRPAGDGGYTF	TGCGCCAGCAGGCCCGCAGGGGACGGTGGCTACACCTTC
TRBV9	few	TRBD2	TRBJ2-3	CASSVASGLAGQQDTQYF	TGTGCCAGCAGCGTAGCTTCGGGACTAGCGGGCCAGCAGGATACGCAGTATTTT
TRBV19	-	-	TRBJ1-2	CASSDLQRTVGHGYTF	TGTGCCAGTAGTGATTTACAGCGGACGGTCGGCCATGGCTACACCTTC
TRBV7-3	few	-	TRBJ1-2	CASSLTATYGYTF	TGTGCCAGCAGCTTAACCGCGACATATGGCTACACCTTC
TRBV6-5	few	TRBD1	TRBJ1-2	CASSPGTGILYGYTF	TGTGCCAGCAGTCCGGGGACAGGGATCTTATATGGCTACACCTTC
TRBV2	-	-	TRBJ2-1	CASTFQGNEQFF	TGTGCCAGCACGTTCCAGGGGAATGAGCAGTTCTTC
TRBV6-5	-	-	TRBJ2-3	CASSYSESFNTQYF	TGTGCCAGCAGTTACTCCGAGAGTTTTAATACGCAGTATTTT
TRBV7-2	-	TRBD2	TRBJ2-2	CASRAGGARNTGELFF	TGTGCCAGCAGAGCGGGGGGGGCCCGGAACACCGGGGAGCTGTTTTTT
TRBV9	-	TRBD1	TRBJ2-7	CASTKGGQPNYEQYF	TGTGCCAGCACCAAAGGGGGACAGCCCAACTACGAGCAGTACTTC
TRBV2	-	TRBD2	TRBJ2-1	CASSEAQLAGSNEQFF	TGTGCCAGCAGTGAAGCGCAGCTAGCGGGGAGCAATGAGCAGTTCTTC
TRBV27	once	-	TRBJ2-5	CATLIVQETQYF	TGTGCCACCCTAATTGTCCAAGAGACCCAGTACTTC
TRBV12-5	-	TRBD2	TRBJ2-7	CASGPGTNLAAEQYF	TGTGCTAGTGGCCCCGGGACTAACTTAGCCGCCGAGCAGTACTTC
TRBV7-9	-	-	TRBJ1-2	CASSLGQNGYTF	TGTGCCAGCAGCTTAGGGCAGAATGGCTACACCTTC
TRBV3-1/TRBV3-2	-	-	TRBJ2-1	CASTGRSIYEQFF	TGTGCCAGTACAGGGCGGTCAATTTATGAGCAGTTCTTC
TRBV18	-	-	TRBJ1-5	CASSPNRQSNQPQHF	TGTGCCAGCTCACCAAACAGGCAAAGCAATCAGCCCCAGCATTTT
TRBV12-5	few	-	TRBJ2-2	CASGYHLSTGELFF	TGTGCTAGTGGTTACCACTTGAGCACCGGGGAGCTGTTTTTT
TRBV5-1	-	TRBD1	TRBJ1-5	CASSRTGEGNQPQHF	TGCGCCAGCAGTAGGACAGGGGAAGGCAATCAGCCCCAGCATTTT
TRBV11-2	-	TRBD1	TRBJ2-2	CASSPPGGHTGELFF	TGTGCCAGCAGCCCCCCAGGGGGTCACACCGGGGAGCTGTTTTTT
TRBV5-5	-	TRBD1	TRBJ1-3	CASSLGIGTGVRSGNTIYF	TGTGCCAGCAGCTTGGGAATCGGGACAGGGGTAAGAAGTGGAAACACCATATATTTT
TRBV18	-	TRBD1	TRBJ1-5	CASSPGDRAMTQHF	TGTGCCAGCTCACCCGGGGACAGGGCGATGACCCAGCATTTT
TRBV30	few	-	TRBJ1-3	CAWEAGLSGNTIYF	TGTGCCTGGGAGGCAGGCCTCTCTGGAAACACCATATATTTT
TRBV7-2	-	-	TRBJ1-1	CASSRRGGYSTNTEAFF	TGTGCCAGCAGCCGGCGGGGTGGCTACTCTACGAACACTGAAGCTTTCTTT